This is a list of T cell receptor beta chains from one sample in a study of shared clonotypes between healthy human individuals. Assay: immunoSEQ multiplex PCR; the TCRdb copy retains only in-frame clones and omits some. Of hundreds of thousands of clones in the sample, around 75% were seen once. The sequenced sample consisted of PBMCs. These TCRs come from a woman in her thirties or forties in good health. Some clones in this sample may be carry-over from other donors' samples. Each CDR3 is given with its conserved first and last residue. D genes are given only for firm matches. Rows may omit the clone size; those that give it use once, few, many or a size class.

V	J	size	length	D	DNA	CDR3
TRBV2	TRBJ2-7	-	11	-	TGTGCCGGGGGTGGCGCCTACGAGCAGTACTTC	CAGGGAYEQYF
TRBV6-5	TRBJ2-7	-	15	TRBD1	TGTGCCAGCAGGAAAGGGACAGGAATATCCTACGAGCAGTACTTC	CASRKGTGISYEQYF
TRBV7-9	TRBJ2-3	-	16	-	TGTGCCAGCAGCCAATCGACACTGTATAGCACAGATACGCAGTATTTT	CASSQSTLYSTDTQYF
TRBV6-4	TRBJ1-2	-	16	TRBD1	TGTGCCAGCAGTGCCACCGGGACAGGGGGCCCCTATGGCTACACCTTC	CASSATGTGGPYGYTF
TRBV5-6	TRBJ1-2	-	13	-	TGTGCCAGCAGCTTGGAAAGAGGCTATGGCTACACCTTC	CASSLERGYGYTF
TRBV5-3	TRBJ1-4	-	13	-	TGTGCCAGAAGCCTACAGGGTTGGGAAAAACTGTTTTTT	CARSLQGWEKLFF
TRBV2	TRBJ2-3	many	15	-	TGTGCCAGCAGTGAAGGAACGGGAGTCACAGATACGCAGTATTTT	CASSEGTGVTDTQYF
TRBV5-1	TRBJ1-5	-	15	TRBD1	TGCGCCAGCAGCTTGGGACAGGGGGCGAATCAGCCCCAGCATTTT	CASSLGQGANQPQHF
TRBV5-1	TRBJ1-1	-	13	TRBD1	TGCGCCAGCAGCTTGCCAGGGGGCACTGAAGCTTTCTTT	CASSLPGGTEAFF
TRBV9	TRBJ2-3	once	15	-	TGTGCCAGCAGCGTAGTTGCGCAGTCGGCAGATACGCAGTATTTT	CASSVVAQSADTQYF
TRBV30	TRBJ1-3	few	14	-	TGTGCCTGGAGTGTGGGGGGAGCTGGAAACACCATATATTTT	CAWSVGGAGNTIYF
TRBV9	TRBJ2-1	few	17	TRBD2	TGTGCCAGCAGCGTAGCCCATAGTAGCGGGACCCTCAATGAGCAGTTCTTC	CASSVAHSSGTLNEQFF
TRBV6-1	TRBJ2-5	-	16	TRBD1	TGTGCCAGCAGTGAGGGGGGACAGGGGGTTAGGGAGACCCAGTACTTC	CASSEGGQGVRETQYF
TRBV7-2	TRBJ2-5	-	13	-	TGTGCCAGCAGCTTAGGCCCTCGGGAGACCCAGTACTTC	CASSLGPRETQYF
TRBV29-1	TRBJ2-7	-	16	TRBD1	TGCAGCGTTGAGTGGGGGGCCGGGACAGGAGCATACGAGCAGTACTTC	CSVEWGAGTGAYEQYF
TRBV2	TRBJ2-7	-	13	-	TGTGCCAGCAGTGAGACGAGCTCCTACGAGCAGTACTTC	CASSETSSYEQYF
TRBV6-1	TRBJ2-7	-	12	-	TGTGCCAGCAGTGAGGGGTTTCCCGAGCAGTACTTC	CASSEGFPEQYF
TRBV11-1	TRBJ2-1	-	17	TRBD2	TGTGCCAGCAGCTTAGCCCCACTAGCGGCCTCCTACAATGAGCAGTTCTTC	CASSLAPLAASYNEQFF
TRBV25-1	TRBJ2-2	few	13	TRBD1	TGTGCCAGCAGAGGGACAGGGGTCGGGGAGCTGTTTTTT	CASRGTGVGELFF
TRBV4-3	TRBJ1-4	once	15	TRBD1	TGCGCCAGCAGCCAGGCGACAGGGAGGGATGAAAAACTGTTTTTT	CASSQATGRDEKLFF
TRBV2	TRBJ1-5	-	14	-	TGTGCCAGCACACCGGACGTACTCAATCAGCCCCAGCATTTT	CASTPDVLNQPQHF
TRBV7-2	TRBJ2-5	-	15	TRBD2	TGTGCCAGCAGCTTGACTAGCGGGTCCCAAGAGACCCAGTACTTC	CASSLTSGSQETQYF
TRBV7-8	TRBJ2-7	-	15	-	TGTGCCAGCTCCGATAGGGCGGGATTCTCCTACGAGCAGTACTTC	CASSDRAGFSYEQYF
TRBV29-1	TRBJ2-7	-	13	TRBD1	TGCAGCGTCGCTCCGGGACAGTCCTACGAGCAGTACTTC	CSVAPGQSYEQYF
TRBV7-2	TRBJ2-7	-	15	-	TGTGCCAGCAGCTTGGTGGGGCAGAGCTCCTACGAGCAGTACTTC	CASSLVGQSSYEQYF
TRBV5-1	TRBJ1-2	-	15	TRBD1	TGCGCCAGCAGCGGAACCGGGACAGGGCGCTATGGCTACACCTTC	CASSGTGTGRYGYTF
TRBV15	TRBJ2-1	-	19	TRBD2	TGTGCCACCAGCATTAATTGGACTAGCGGGAGGGGCTCCTACAATGAGCAGTTCTTC	CATSINWTSGRGSYNEQFF
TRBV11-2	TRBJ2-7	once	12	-	TGTGCCAGCAGCCCGAGACCTCGCGAGCAGTACTTC	CASSPRPREQYF
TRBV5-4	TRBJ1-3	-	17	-	TGTGCCAGCAGCTTGGCCATCGGGGGGCTGTTTGGAAACACCATATATTTT	CASSLAIGGLFGNTIYF
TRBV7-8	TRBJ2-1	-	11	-	TGTTCCAGCAGTTTCTACAATGAGCAGTTCTTC	CSSSFYNEQFF
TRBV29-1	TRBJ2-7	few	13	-	TGCAGCGTTGATAAATTATCCCCCTACGAGCAGTACTTC	CSVDKLSPYEQYF
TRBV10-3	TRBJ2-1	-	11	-	TGTGCCGTCAGTGAGTACAATGAGCAGTTCTTC	CAVSEYNEQFF
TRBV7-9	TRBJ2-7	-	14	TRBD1	TGTGCCAGCAGCGCGGACAGGGGGAACTACGAGCAGTACTTC	CASSADRGNYEQYF
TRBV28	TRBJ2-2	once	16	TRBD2	TGTGCCAGCAGTTTGCGGTCGGGAGGGGGTACCGGGGAGCTGTTTTTT	CASSLRSGGGTGELFF
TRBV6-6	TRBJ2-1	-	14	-	TGTGCCAGCAGTTACGCGGCAAAAAACAATGAGCAGTTCTTC	CASSYAAKNNEQFF
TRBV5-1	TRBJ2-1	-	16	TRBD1	TGCGCCAGCAGCTCGGATGTAGGACAGGGTCTGGGTGAGCAGTTCTTC	CASSSDVGQGLGEQFF
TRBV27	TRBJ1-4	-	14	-	TGTGCCAGCAGTTGGACCGGGCAGGGAGGAAAACTGTTTTTT	CASSWTGQGGKLFF
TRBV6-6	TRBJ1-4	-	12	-	TGTGCCAGCAGGGGATCTAATGAAAAACTGTTTTTT	CASRGSNEKLFF
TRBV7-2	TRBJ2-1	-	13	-	TGTGCCAGCAGCTTACGGTATAGCAATGAGCAGTTCTTC	CASSLRYSNEQFF
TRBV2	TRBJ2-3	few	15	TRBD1	TGTGCCAGCAGTCGGGACAGAGATAGCACAGATACGCAGTATTTT	CASSRDRDSTDTQYF
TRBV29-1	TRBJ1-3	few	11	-	TGCAGCGTTGCATCAGGAAACACCATATATTTT	CSVASGNTIYF
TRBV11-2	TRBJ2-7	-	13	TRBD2	TGTGCCAGCAGCTTAGGCGGGGGATACGAGCAGTACTTC	CASSLGGGYEQYF
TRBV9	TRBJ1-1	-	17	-	TGTGCCAGCAGCGTAGCGGGTTTGAGGGCCTGGGACACTGAAGCTTTCTTT	CASSVAGLRAWDTEAFF
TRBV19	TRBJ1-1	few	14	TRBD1	TGTGCCAGTAGCACGGACAGGGCGAACACTGAAGCTTTCTTT	CASSTDRANTEAFF
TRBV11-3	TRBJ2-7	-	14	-	TGTGCCAGCAGCCCCGGCGGCTCCTCCTACGAGCAGTACTTC	CASSPGGSSYEQYF
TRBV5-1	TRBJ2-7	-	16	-	TGCGCCAGCAGCTTGGTGGCCCTGGGGCCATCCTACGAGCAGTACTTC	CASSLVALGPSYEQYF
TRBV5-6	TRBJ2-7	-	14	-	TGTGCCAGCAGCTTGGGTTGGGGTTCCTACGAGCAGTACTTC	CASSLGWGSYEQYF
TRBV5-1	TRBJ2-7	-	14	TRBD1	TGCGCCAGCAGCCACGTGGGACAGGGGGCTGAGCAGTACTTC	CASSHVGQGAEQYF
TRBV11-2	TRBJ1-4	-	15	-	TGTGCCAGCAGCGATAAGGGGGCAACTAATGAAAAACTGTTTTTT	CASSDKGATNEKLFF
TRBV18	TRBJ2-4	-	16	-	TGTGCCAGCTCACCACCTGGAGGGTCTAGGGGAAACATTCAGTACTTC	CASSPPGGSRGNIQYF
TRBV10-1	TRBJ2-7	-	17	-	TGCGCCAGCAGTGAGTCGAGGGTGGGCAGGCCCTCCTACGAGCAGTACTTC	CASSESRVGRPSYEQYF
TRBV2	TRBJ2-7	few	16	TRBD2	TGTGCCAGCAGGCTACTAGCGGGAGTTGTAGGCTACGAGCAGTACTTC	CASRLLAGVVGYEQYF
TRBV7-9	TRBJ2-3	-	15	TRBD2	TGTGCCAGCAGCTGGGGGACTAGCAGCACAGATACGCAGTATTTT	CASSWGTSSTDTQYF
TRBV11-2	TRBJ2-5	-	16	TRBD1	TGTGCCAGCAGCCTCCGGGACAGGGCTTACCAAGAGACCCAGTACTTC	CASSLRDRAYQETQYF